What follows is one T cell receptor (beta chain) and its context. CDR3 size: 12 residues. The germline V gene encodes CDR1 SGHVS and CDR2 FQNEAQ. J was trimmed by 9 bases and V by 5 bases; bases with no gene match: 4. The study assigned cohorts using participant-reported clinical history. This record comes from a study of blood T cell repertoires in COVID-19. In the original analysis: Estimates of nucleated cell counts were drawn from the amplification of reference gene primers. TCRdb keeps only in-frame clones here, not all; method: immunoSEQ multiplex PCR. V and J calls and clone size are copied from that table; D and trimming were computed from the DNA. The sample contains about 170,000 clones, roughly nine tenths of which appear only once.

The chain employs TRBV7-8 and TRBJ2-1; 7 bases agree with TRBD2. This TCR was recovered from a human donor with acute COVID-19. The donor label of this sample is uncertain. Sample: PBMCs or T cells enriched from blood (not recorded which). As DNA, the CDR3 is TGTGCCAGCAGCCCCTGGGGGGGTGAGCAGTTCTTC. It encodes CASSPWGGEQFF.